This TCR beta chain originates from a study of T cell responses to AZD1222 COVID-19 vaccine. For this clone: Its cognate antigen is unknown.

Libraries were prepared by immunoSEQ multiplex PCR; TCRdb keeps only in-frame clonotypes and omits some of them. The data contain roughly 35,000 clones, 75% to 90% of them singletons. V lost 1 base to trimming and J lost 4 bases, with 12 bases between them. CDR3 length: 15 amino acids. CDR1 and CDR2 (germline): SGHDT, YYEEEE. Study findings and constraints: Possibly, clonal diversity was underestimated; donors were largely white British and included more females.

The gene calls are TRBV5-6 and TRBJ1-3; D possibly corresponds to TRBD1 (6 bases). The starting material was peripheral blood, obtained on day 0 of AZD1222 vaccination. This TCR derives from an adult in good health. This CDR3 reads CASSLFGGSGNTIYF. DNA of the CDR3: TGTGCCAGCAGCTTGTTCGGGGGCTCCGGAAACACCATATATTTT.